These 27 T cell receptor beta chains came from one sample sequenced in a study of blood T cell repertoires in COVID-19. Measured with immunoSEQ multiplex PCR; TCRdb has only the in-frame clones, and not every one. Seen here are over 200,000 clones, over 70% observed once, and the top ten hold 3% to 4%. Sequencing was performed on PBMCs or T cells enriched from blood (not recorded which). These TCRs come from a woman aged 25 to 39 who had been exposed to COVID-19.

The chain has TRBV19 and TRBJ2-1; D gene uncertain. This CDR3 contains 12 residues. Germline V CDR1 and CDR2: LNHDA, SQIVND (reference sequence). With 11 bases removed from V and 8 bases from J, the gap between germline ends came to 16 bases. This chain's CDR3 is CAVSSYYDEQFF. In nucleotides, the CDR3 is TGTGCCGTCTCTTCCTATTACGATGAGCAGTTCTTC.

This chain uses TRBV30 with TRBJ1-3, with 7 bases fitting TRBD1. CDR3 length: 16 residues. Trimming removed 0 bases from V and 2 bases from J; junction bases left unmatched: 7. Germline assignment: CDR1 GTSNPN and CDR2 SVGIG (reference sequence). CDR3 nucleotide sequence: TGTGCCTGGAGTGTAAGGGCGCAGGGGGCTGGAAACACCATATATTTT. Protein product: CAWSVRAQGAGNTIYF.

V and J are TRBV28 and TRBJ1-5, with D possibly being TRBD1 (6 bases). Germline CDR1 MDHEN, CDR2 SYDVKM. V lost 5 bases and J 0 bases, leaving 17 bases between the germline ends. The CDR3 is made up of 17 amino acids. In nucleotides, the CDR3 is TGTGCCAGCAGTCCGACGTTAGGACAGACTAGCAATCAGCCCCAGCATTTT. Protein product: CASSPTLGQTSNQPQHF.

This rearrangement joins TRBV19 to TRBJ1-2; D is uncertain. Germline CDR1 is LNHDA and CDR2 is SQIVND (reference sequence). CDR3 length: 14 residues. Trimming removed 4 bases at V and 0 bases at J, with 9 bases between. CDR3 sequence reads: CASSTGGANYGYTF. The CDR3 DNA reads TGTGCCAGTAGTACCGGAGGAGCTAACTATGGCTACACCTTC.

The rearrangement uses TRBV7-9 and TRBJ1-1; D unresolved. Trimming removed 2 bases from V and 5 bases from J, with 12 bases in between. This CDR3 is built from 14 residues. Germline-derived CDR1 and CDR2 are SEHNR and FQNEAQ (reference sequence). The CDR3 loop reads CASSLSHRDTEAFF. The CDR3 nucleotides read TGTGCCAGCAGCTTAAGCCACAGAGATACTGAAGCTTTCTTT. The variable domain in full, with the rest retrieved from reference TRBV7-9 and TRBJ1-1, is DTGVSQNPRHKITKRGQNVTFRCDPISEHNRLYWYRQTLGQGPEFLTYFQNEAQLEKSRLLSDRFSAERPKGSFSTLEIQRTEQGDSAMYLCASSLSHRDTEAFFGQGTRLTVV.

The chain carries TRBV11-2 and TRBJ2-1, with 9 bases that match TRBD2. The length of the CDR3 is 14 residues. With 9 bases clipped from V and 2 bases from J, the junction kept 5 bases outside the gene matches. CDR1 and CDR2 from the germline V gene are SGHAT and FQNNGV. The CDR3 is CASRGLAAYNEQFF. As DNA, the CDR3 is TGTGCCAGTAGGGGACTAGCAGCCTACAATGAGCAGTTCTTC.

This clone was seen only a few times. This chain uses TRBV27 with TRBJ1-2; 7 bases fit TRBD1. The CDR3 runs 15 residues. V lost 2 bases and J lost 6; bases outside the gene matches: 9. From germline, CDR1 is MNHEY and CDR2 SMNVEV (reference sequence). The CDR3 is CASSLVGGGAHGYTF. DNA for the CDR3: TGTGCCAGCAGTTTAGTCGGAGGGGGCGCCCATGGCTACACCTTC.

The chain has TRBV19 and TRBJ2-2; the D is unclear. The germline gives CDR1 LNHDA, CDR2 SQIVND (reference sequence). CDR3 length: 12 residues. Deletions cut 7 bases from V and 6 bases from J, with 9 bases between. The CDR3 loop is CASNGESGELFF. The CDR3 DNA sequence: TGTGCCAGTAACGGTGAATCCGGGGAGCTGTTTTTT. The full variable domain, completed using reference TRBV19 and TRBJ2-2, is DGGITQSPKYLFRKEGQNVTLSCEQNLNHDAMYWYRQDPGQGLRLIYYSQIVNDFQKGDIAEGYSVSREKKESFPLTVTSAQKNPTAFYLCASNGESGELFFGEGSRLTVL.

This clone has more than one count but fewer than ten. J is TRBJ1-1 and V is TRBV20-1; D perhaps matches TRBD1 (5 bases). The V and J ends lost 2 bases and 8 bases respectively, with 9 bases between them. Germline CDR1 reads DFQATT; CDR2 reads SNEGSKA (reference sequence). This CDR3 has 11 residues. The CDR3 DNA reads TGCAGTGCTAGAAAGGGGAGGGAAGCTTTCTTT. It codes for CSARKGREAFF.

This chain joins TRBV19 and TRBJ2-3; 7 nucleotides agree with TRBD2. The CDR3 sequence is 16 residues long. Germline V CDR1 and CDR2: LNHDA, SQIVND (reference sequence). V dropped 5 bases and J dropped 6; count of bases not matched to a gene: 14. The CDR3 sequence is CASSRGDLVIADTQYF. In nucleotides, the CDR3 is TGTGCCAGTAGTCGGGGGGATTTAGTGATAGCGGATACGCAGTATTTT.

This chain uses TRBV4-1 with TRBJ2-2, with D possibly matching TRBD2 (5 bases). The CDR3 runs 19 residues. Per the germline V gene, CDR1 is MGHRA and CDR2 is YSYEKL. V was shortened by 0 bases and J by 2 bases, with 19 bases between the two germline ends. The CDR3: CASSQDRARHGKNTGELFF. For the CDR3, the DNA is TGCGCCAGCAGCCAAGATAGGGCACGTCACGGGAAAAACACCGGGGAGCTGTTTTTT.

This chain connects TRBV6-1 to TRBJ2-2, with 8 bases aligning to TRBD2. Germline V gives CDR1 MNHNS, CDR2 SASEGT. V was clipped by 0 bases and J by 5 bases; unmatched bases: 14. The CDR3 covers 19 residues. Here the CDR3 DNA reads TGTGCCAGCAGTGAAGCTTCACCCCGGGAGGGCCTTAATACCGGGGAGCTGTTTTTT. It yields the protein CASSEASPREGLNTGELFF.

Only a few counts were recorded for this clone. The chain is built from TRBV4-2 and TRBJ2-6; maybe TRBD1 (5 bases). V lost 4 bases to trimming and J lost 4 bases, with 14 bases between them. Germline V gene sequence: CDR1 LGHNA, CDR2 YNFKEQ. The CDR3 is 16 amino acids. Here the CDR3 DNA reads TGTGCCAGCAGCCCCCTGACAGACTTCGGGGCCAACGTCCTGACTTTC. Encoded protein: CASSPLTDFGANVLTF.

This chain connects TRBV12-5 to TRBJ2-4; TRBD1 matches 8 bases. The CDR3 runs to 18 residues. The trim removed 6 bases at V and 9 bases at J, leaving 22 bases unmatched. The V gene's germline CDR1 is LGHNT and CDR2 FRNRAP. The CDR3 sequence is CASGIDQRTGSWYSIQYF. The DNA of the CDR3 is TGTGCTAGTGGCATTGACCAAAGGACAGGGAGTTGGTATAGCATTCAGTACTTC.

This chain uses TRBV7-8 with TRBJ2-7, with TRBD2 matching 10 bases. Unmatched junction bases numbered 6, after V lost 5 bases and J lost 2 bases. The length of the CDR3 is 15 residues. CDR1 is SGHVS and CDR2 is FQNEAQ in the germline V gene. The CDR3 region is CASSGGLANTYEQYF. The CDR3 nucleotides read TGTGCCAGCAGCGGGGGACTAGCGAACACCTACGAGCAGTACTTC.

V and J are TRBV18 and TRBJ2-5; 11 nucleotides align to TRBD2. The CDR3 totals 15 residues. The junction had 5 bases not matched to a gene; V was cut back by 6 bases and J by 2 bases. Germline V gene data show CDR1 as KGHSH and CDR2 as LQKENI. The CDR3 region has the DNA TGTGCCAGCTCTCAAAGACTAGCGGGGCAAGAGACCCAGTACTTC. Its protein product is CASSQRLAGQETQYF.

The V gene is TRBV5-1, the J gene TRBJ2-3; possibly TRBD1 for D (6 bases). CDR1 is SGHRS, CDR2 YFSETQ, per germline. This CDR3 contains 13 residues. Trimming stripped 4 bases from V and 0 bases from J, with 6 bases between. The CDR3, as DNA: TGCGCCAGCAGCGGACAGAGCACAGATACGCAGTATTTT. This gives the protein CASSGQSTDTQYF.

The J gene is TRBJ1-2, the V gene TRBV4-1, with D possibly TRBD1 on 5 matching bases. V was trimmed by 0 bases and J by 3 bases, leaving 14 bases between them. CDR3 length: 16 amino acids. Germline CDR1 reads MGHRA; CDR2 reads YSYEKL. CDR3 nucleotide sequence: TGCGCCAGCAGCCAAGAGGGGACGGGACTTCACTATGGCTACACCTTC. Its translation: CASSQEGTGLHYGYTF.

The rearrangement links TRBV5-1 to TRBJ2-5; D is ambiguous. CDR1 SGHRS and CDR2 YFSETQ come from the germline V gene. V shed 6 bases and J shed 0 bases, with 9 bases lying between them. The CDR3 extends over 13 amino acids. In nucleotides, the CDR3 is TGCGCCAGCATGGAGATCAACCAAGAGACCCAGTACTTC. It yields the protein CASMEINQETQYF. The full variable domain, with the rest looked up from reference TRBV5-1 and TRBJ2-5, is KAGVTQTPRYLIKTRGQQVTLSCSPISGHRSVSWYQQTPGQGLQFLFEYFSETQRNKGNFPGRFSGRQFSNSRSEMNVSTLELGDSALYLCASMEINQETQYFGPGTRLLVL.

The chain links TRBV2 to TRBJ2-7; D is unresolved. This CDR3 has 11 residues. V was shortened by 8 bases and J by 1 base, with 6 bases between the two germline ends. Germline V gene data show CDR1 as SNHLY and CDR2 as FYNNEI. CDR3 sequence (DNA): TGTGCCAGCTCGGTGTCCTACGAGCAGTACTTC. It encodes CASSVSYEQYF.

The chain employs TRBV7-3 and TRBJ1-4; 9 bases fit TRBD1. The CDR3 runs 15 residues. The trim removed 3 bases at V and 10 bases at J, leaving 9 bases unmatched. The germline CDR1 and CDR2 sequences are SGHTA and FQGTGA. This CDR3 is CASSFAGQGRIKLFF. The DNA of the CDR3 is TGTGCCAGCAGCTTTGCGGGACAGGGTCGAATAAAACTGTTTTTT.

V and J are TRBV28 and TRBJ2-7, with 7 positions matching TRBD1. The CDR3 is made up of 14 amino acids. Germline V gene data show CDR1 as MDHEN and CDR2 as SYDVKM. V lost 6 bases to trimming and J lost 2 bases; unmatched junction nucleotides: 7. In DNA form, the CDR3 reads TGTGCCAGCAGGGCCGGGACAGAAACCTACGAGCAGTACTTC. Protein: CASRAGTETYEQYF.

In this sample, this clone turned up once. The CDR3 spells CASSAGQGSYTGELFF. The CDR3 nucleotides read TGTGCCAGTAGTGCGGGACAGGGCTCTTACACCGGGGAGCTGTTTTTT. V gene TRBV19 combines with J gene TRBJ2-2; TRBD1 matches at 9 bases. Germline V CDR1 and CDR2: LNHDA, SQIVND (reference sequence). CDR3 length: 16 residues. V shed 5 bases and J 3 bases; nucleotides not matched to a gene: 7.

The chain uses TRBV11-2 and TRBJ2-7, with D possibly matching TRBD1 (6 bases). This CDR3 contains 12 residues. Deletions cut 3 bases from V and 12 bases from J, with 15 bases between. Germline CDR1 and CDR2: SGHAT and FQNNGV. CDR3 region: CASSFRGQSPYF. In DNA form, the CDR3 reads TGTGCCAGCAGCTTCCGGGGACAATCCCCGTACTTC.

The V gene is TRBV5-6, the J gene TRBJ2-1, with TRBD2 matching 9 bases. V lost 0 bases and J lost 10; bases outside the gene matches: 2. Per germline, CDR1 SGHDT and CDR2 YYEEEE. The CDR3 is 13 residues long. The CDR3 protein is CASSLGLAGEQFF. CDR3 nucleotides: TGTGCCAGCAGCTTGGGCCTAGCGGGAGAGCAGTTCTTC. Full variable domain (missing parts from reference TRBV5-6 and TRBJ2-1): DAGVTQSPTHLIKTRGQQVTLRCSPKSGHDTVSWYQQALGQGPQFIFQYYEEEERQRGNFPDRFSGHQFPNYSSELNVNALLLGDSALYLCASSLGLAGEQFFGPGTRLTVL.

This rearrangement joins TRBV28 to TRBJ1-4, with 9 bases that match TRBD1. This CDR3 comprises 15 residues. The ends lost 6 bases at V and 5 bases at J; junction bases unmatched: 7. Per the germline V gene, CDR1 is MDHEN and CDR2 is SYDVKM. The CDR3: CASSSPGQGNEKLFF. The CDR3 DNA is TGTGCCAGCAGCTCCCCGGGACAGGGCAATGAAAAACTGTTTTTT.

CDR3 DNA: TGCGCCAGCAGCCAAGTCTCGCAAAGGGGCTATGGCTACACCTTC. Protein product: CASSQVSQRGYGYTF. The chain couples TRBV4-1 to TRBJ1-2; weak D call: TRBD1 (5 bases). Germline assignment: CDR1 MGHRA and CDR2 YSYEKL. V dropped 1 base and J dropped 4 bases, with 13 bases sitting between them. CDR3 size: 15 residues.